This T cell receptor (beta chain) derives from a study of control samples from healthy donors and cancer patients. Only in-frame clones appear in the TCRdb table, and some are missing; sequencing was by immunoSEQ multiplex PCR. The sample includes fewer than 110,000 clones, around 89% seen only once; the top ten take less than 8.5%. Trimming pared 2 bases from V and 6 bases from J, leaving 10 bases between. Germline loops: CDR1 SEHNR, CDR2 FQNEAQ (reference sequence). This CDR3 has 14 residues. The sequence derives from a man under 40 in good health. The chain combines TRBV7-9 with TRBJ2-2; D is ambiguous. Sequencing was performed on blood. As DNA, the CDR3 is TGTGCCAGCAGCTTACTTGGTATGTCCGGGGAGCTGTTTTTT. Amino acids: CASSLLGMSGELFF.